This T cell receptor beta chain emerged from a study of T cells in localized non-small cell lung cancer. Germline assignment: CDR1 SGHVS and CDR2 FQNEAQ. Between the trimmed V and J ends, which lost 2 bases and 6 bases, there was a span of 15 bases. CDR3 length: 15 residues. Sequencing was performed with immunoSEQ multiplex PCR; in TCRdb, only in-frame clones are kept and a portion is missing. Found here are about 56,000 clones, 86% of them singletons; the top ten hold approximately 5%. This clone showed up just once. Its antigen remains unidentified. Findings and caveats of the study: Turning up in adjacent lung were a median around 58 of the top 100 tumor clones.

Specimen: peripheral blood, collected before any cancer treatment. The chain joins TRBV7-8 to TRBJ2-3; tentative D call: TRBD1 (5 bases). This TCR derives from a woman aged 40-75 years with stage I lung adenocarcinoma. The chain's CDR3 is CASSLFQGLFDTQYF. CDR3 nucleotides: TGTGCCAGCAGCTTATTCCAGGGATTGTTCGATACGCAGTATTTT.